The rows below give T cell receptor beta chains drawn from one sample of a study of shared clonotypes between healthy human individuals. Sequenced by immunoSEQ multiplex PCR; TCRdb stores in-frame clones only, minus some. This sample yields 2 million to 3 million clones, of which over 85% are seen a single time; 0.35% to 0.45% belongs to the top ten. Material: naive CD4+ T cells from PBMCs. These receptor sequences come from a man aged 18-30 years in good health. Some clones in this sample may be carry-over from other donors' samples. CDR3s include the opening cysteine and the closing phenylalanine or tryptophan. Clone sizes are given selectively: once, few, many, or a class where the clone is expanded.

TRBV5-1	16	NA	TRBJ2-1	CASSSLGDRGTNEQFF
TRBV7-2	15	once	TRBJ2-7	CASSPPRDRPYEQYF
TRBV6-5	15	NA	TRBJ2-5	CASSYASGGAETQYF
TRBV5-1	15	NA	TRBJ2-2	CASSLLSGGTGELFF
TRBV7-9	15	NA	TRBJ2-7	CASSLGTAYPYEQYF
TRBV5-1	13	NA	TRBJ2-7	CASSLGQNHEQYF
TRBV28	15	NA	TRBJ2-1	CASSSSGRAWNEQFF
TRBV9	15	NA	TRBJ1-2	CASSVTGRGNDGYTF
TRBV7-8	16	NA	TRBJ2-7	CASSLTRLGTVYEQYF
TRBV10-3	14	NA	TRBJ1-1	CAISAEIEYTEAFF
TRBV27	14	NA	TRBJ1-2	CASRSQQKRSGYTF
TRBV7-3	13	NA	TRBJ1-1	CASSLAGGGKAFF
TRBV28	14	NA	TRBJ2-3	CASGSGGATDTQYF
TRBV28	14	NA	TRBJ2-7	CASSPLGGGHEQYF
TRBV7-9	14	NA	TRBJ1-1	CASSLGGFYTEAFF
TRBV30	13	NA	TRBJ1-1	CAWSVARGTEAFF
TRBV19	14	NA	TRBJ2-1	CASKGLAGRNEQFF
TRBV6-5	13	NA	TRBJ1-2	CASSYKRNYGYTF
TRBV30	11	NA	TRBJ2-3	CAWTLLDTQYF
TRBV11-2	15	NA	TRBJ1-2	CASSSLTPTGDGYTF
TRBV6-6	13	NA	TRBJ1-4	CASSNRGGEKLFF
TRBV5-1	14	NA	TRBJ1-1	CASSLGGLNTEAFF
TRBV5-1	15	NA	NA	CASSLGPGNSYEQYF
TRBV28	13	NA	TRBJ2-1	CASSLDSYNEQFF
TRBV4-1	16	NA	TRBJ1-1	CASSPAGDGGPTEAFF